The 10 T cell receptor beta chains below come from one sample, sequenced in a study of human versus mouse CDR3 diversity and MHC coevolution. Here immunoSEQ multiplex PCR was the method, and the copy in TCRdb shows in-frame clones only, minus some. The sample lists approximately 81,000 clones, over 85% occurring once. The sequenced sample consisted of naive CD4+ T cells from blood. Subset given: CD45RO-negative CD62L-positive naive CD4 T cells. The receptors here all came from a person aged 30-69 years in good health.

This chain joins TRBV6-5 and TRBJ1-2; a weak D match, TRBD1 (5 bases). The length of the CDR3 is 15 residues. Germline V gives CDR1 MNHEY, CDR2 SVGAGI. The ends were cut back, 2 bases at V and 0 bases at J, with 10 bases in the middle. The CDR3 loop is CASSYERGANYGYTF. The CDR3 DNA sequence: TGTGCCAGCAGTTACGAGCGGGGGGCTAACTATGGCTACACCTTC.

The chain carries TRBV6-1 and TRBJ2-7, with TRBD2 matching over 10 bases. J was trimmed by 4 bases and V by 0 bases; bases with no gene match: 6. CDR3 size: 16 residues. Germline-derived CDR1 and CDR2 are MNHNS and SASEGT. The CDR3 DNA reads as TGTGCCAGCAGTGAAGCCGTCCTAGCGGGAGCGTACGAGCAGTACTTC. It specifies CASSEAVLAGAYEQYF.

The rearrangement links TRBV15 to TRBJ2-7; the match to TRBD2 covers 9 bases. Germline assignment: CDR1 LNHNV and CDR2 YYDKDF (reference sequence). This CDR3 spans 15 amino acids. Trimming took 1 base from V and 2 from J; bases not matched to a gene: 3. The CDR3 spells CATSRGLAETYEQYF. In DNA form, the CDR3 reads TGTGCCACCAGCAGAGGACTAGCGGAGACCTACGAGCAGTACTTC.

This chain joins TRBV7-2 and TRBJ2-7; 8 bases map to TRBD2. The J segment lost 3 bases and the V segment lost 5 bases, leaving 3 bases of the junction unmatched. Germline-derived CDR1 and CDR2 are SGHTA and FQGNSA. The CDR3 is made up of 13 amino acids. CDR3 protein: CASSLGLDYEQYF. As DNA, the CDR3 is TGTGCCAGCAGCCTGGGACTAGACTACGAGCAGTACTTC.

This clone showed up just once. The chain joins TRBV7-2 to TRBJ2-7; the match to TRBD2 covers 9 bases. Losses at the gene ends were 5 bases for V and 2 bases for J; bases not matched to a gene: 4. This CDR3 contains 14 residues. Germline lookup yields CDR1 SGHTA and CDR2 FQGNSA. CDR3 in DNA: TGTGCCAGCAGCGGACTAGCGTCCCCCTACGAGCAGTACTTC. Translation: CASSGLASPYEQYF.

V is TRBV7-3 and J is TRBJ2-5; D may be TRBD1 (5 bases). CDR3 length: 13 residues. Germline assignment: CDR1 SGHTA and CDR2 FQGTGA. The V end lost 3 bases, the J end lost 4 bases, and 9 bases lay between the germline ends. The CDR3 DNA reads as TGTGCCAGCAGCTTCCAGGGCGGAGAGACCCAGTACTTC. This codes for CASSFQGGETQYF.

This chain connects TRBV27 to TRBJ2-3, with 10 bases lining up with TRBD2. The germline gives CDR1 MNHEY, CDR2 SMNVEV (reference sequence). The V gene end was trimmed by 4 bases and the J gene end by 4 bases; junction bases not matched to a gene: 11. This CDR3 region has 17 residues. The CDR3 region is CASSSQGLASIADTQYF. CDR3 coding DNA: TGTGCCAGCAGTTCCCAGGGACTAGCGTCAATTGCAGATACGCAGTATTTT.

J is TRBJ2-7 and V is TRBV7-9; 7 positions agree with TRBD2. The CDR3 has 17 amino acids. Per the germline V gene, CDR1 is SEHNR and CDR2 is FQNEAQ (reference sequence). Trimming cost V 0 bases and J 7 bases; bases outside gene matches: 15. The CDR3 DNA follows: TGTGCCAGCAGCTTAGCCTACAGAGGGAGGGAGGGCCGAGAGCAGTACTTC. This encodes CASSLAYRGREGREQYF.

The J gene is TRBJ1-3, the V gene TRBV6-6; 7 bases map to TRBD1. V was clipped by 2 bases and J by 4 bases; unmatched bases: 8. Germline CDR1 MNHNY, CDR2 SVGAGI (reference sequence). The CDR3 runs 16 residues. The CDR3 DNA is TGTGCCAGCAGTTACGGGGCCGGGACAGCAGGAAACACCATATATTTT. Translating gives CASSYGAGTAGNTIYF.

The gene calls are TRBV29-1 and TRBJ1-3; D call uncertain. Trimming took 7 bases from V and 4 from J, leaving 5 bases between them. Germline CDR1 and CDR2: SQVTM and ANQGSEA. The CDR3 runs to 10 residues. This CDR3 reads CSAQGNTIYF. CDR3 in DNA: TGCAGCGCCCAGGGAAACACCATATATTTT.